The 2 T cell receptor beta chains below were found in one sample sequenced in a study of T cell responses to AZD1222 COVID-19 vaccine (dated by TCRdb to about 2021). Libraries were prepared through the immunoSEQ multiplex PCR assay. TCRdb carries this immuneACCESS record with in-frame sequences only. Its versions omit some clonotypes, under half of them owing to an unresolved V gene in the studies checked, with the rest unexplained. This sample lists about 99,000 clones; approximately 88% were detected once. Around 20% of the sample is taken by the ten largest. Read against the paper, the sample's time point label means: baseline before first vaccination. The source was peripheral blood, collected on day 0 of AZD1222 vaccination. The source is an adult in good health.

Comment on this clone: This same CDR3 is encoded by further DNA sequences in the sample. This chain's CDR3 is CASSLGEETQYF. For the CDR3, the DNA is TGCGCCAGCAGCTTGGGGGAAGAGACCCAGTACTTC. This chain connects TRBV5-1 to TRBJ2-5; D gene uncertain. The CDR3 runs to 12 residues. Germline V CDR1 and CDR2: SGHRS, YFSETQ. The V end lost 0 bases, the J end lost 3 bases, and 3 bases lay between the germline ends.

The table lists this clone with a few counts. J is TRBJ2-5 and V is TRBV7-8; 10 bases match TRBD2. This CDR3 is built from 16 residues. Germline V CDR1 and CDR2: SGHVS, FQNEAQ. The V segment lost 5 bases and the J segment 5 bases; nucleotides outside the gene matches: 11. The CDR3 loop is CASSPKREGRRETQYF. CDR3 bases: TGTGCCAGCAGCCCCAAGCGGGAGGGCCGAAGGGAGACCCAGTACTTC.